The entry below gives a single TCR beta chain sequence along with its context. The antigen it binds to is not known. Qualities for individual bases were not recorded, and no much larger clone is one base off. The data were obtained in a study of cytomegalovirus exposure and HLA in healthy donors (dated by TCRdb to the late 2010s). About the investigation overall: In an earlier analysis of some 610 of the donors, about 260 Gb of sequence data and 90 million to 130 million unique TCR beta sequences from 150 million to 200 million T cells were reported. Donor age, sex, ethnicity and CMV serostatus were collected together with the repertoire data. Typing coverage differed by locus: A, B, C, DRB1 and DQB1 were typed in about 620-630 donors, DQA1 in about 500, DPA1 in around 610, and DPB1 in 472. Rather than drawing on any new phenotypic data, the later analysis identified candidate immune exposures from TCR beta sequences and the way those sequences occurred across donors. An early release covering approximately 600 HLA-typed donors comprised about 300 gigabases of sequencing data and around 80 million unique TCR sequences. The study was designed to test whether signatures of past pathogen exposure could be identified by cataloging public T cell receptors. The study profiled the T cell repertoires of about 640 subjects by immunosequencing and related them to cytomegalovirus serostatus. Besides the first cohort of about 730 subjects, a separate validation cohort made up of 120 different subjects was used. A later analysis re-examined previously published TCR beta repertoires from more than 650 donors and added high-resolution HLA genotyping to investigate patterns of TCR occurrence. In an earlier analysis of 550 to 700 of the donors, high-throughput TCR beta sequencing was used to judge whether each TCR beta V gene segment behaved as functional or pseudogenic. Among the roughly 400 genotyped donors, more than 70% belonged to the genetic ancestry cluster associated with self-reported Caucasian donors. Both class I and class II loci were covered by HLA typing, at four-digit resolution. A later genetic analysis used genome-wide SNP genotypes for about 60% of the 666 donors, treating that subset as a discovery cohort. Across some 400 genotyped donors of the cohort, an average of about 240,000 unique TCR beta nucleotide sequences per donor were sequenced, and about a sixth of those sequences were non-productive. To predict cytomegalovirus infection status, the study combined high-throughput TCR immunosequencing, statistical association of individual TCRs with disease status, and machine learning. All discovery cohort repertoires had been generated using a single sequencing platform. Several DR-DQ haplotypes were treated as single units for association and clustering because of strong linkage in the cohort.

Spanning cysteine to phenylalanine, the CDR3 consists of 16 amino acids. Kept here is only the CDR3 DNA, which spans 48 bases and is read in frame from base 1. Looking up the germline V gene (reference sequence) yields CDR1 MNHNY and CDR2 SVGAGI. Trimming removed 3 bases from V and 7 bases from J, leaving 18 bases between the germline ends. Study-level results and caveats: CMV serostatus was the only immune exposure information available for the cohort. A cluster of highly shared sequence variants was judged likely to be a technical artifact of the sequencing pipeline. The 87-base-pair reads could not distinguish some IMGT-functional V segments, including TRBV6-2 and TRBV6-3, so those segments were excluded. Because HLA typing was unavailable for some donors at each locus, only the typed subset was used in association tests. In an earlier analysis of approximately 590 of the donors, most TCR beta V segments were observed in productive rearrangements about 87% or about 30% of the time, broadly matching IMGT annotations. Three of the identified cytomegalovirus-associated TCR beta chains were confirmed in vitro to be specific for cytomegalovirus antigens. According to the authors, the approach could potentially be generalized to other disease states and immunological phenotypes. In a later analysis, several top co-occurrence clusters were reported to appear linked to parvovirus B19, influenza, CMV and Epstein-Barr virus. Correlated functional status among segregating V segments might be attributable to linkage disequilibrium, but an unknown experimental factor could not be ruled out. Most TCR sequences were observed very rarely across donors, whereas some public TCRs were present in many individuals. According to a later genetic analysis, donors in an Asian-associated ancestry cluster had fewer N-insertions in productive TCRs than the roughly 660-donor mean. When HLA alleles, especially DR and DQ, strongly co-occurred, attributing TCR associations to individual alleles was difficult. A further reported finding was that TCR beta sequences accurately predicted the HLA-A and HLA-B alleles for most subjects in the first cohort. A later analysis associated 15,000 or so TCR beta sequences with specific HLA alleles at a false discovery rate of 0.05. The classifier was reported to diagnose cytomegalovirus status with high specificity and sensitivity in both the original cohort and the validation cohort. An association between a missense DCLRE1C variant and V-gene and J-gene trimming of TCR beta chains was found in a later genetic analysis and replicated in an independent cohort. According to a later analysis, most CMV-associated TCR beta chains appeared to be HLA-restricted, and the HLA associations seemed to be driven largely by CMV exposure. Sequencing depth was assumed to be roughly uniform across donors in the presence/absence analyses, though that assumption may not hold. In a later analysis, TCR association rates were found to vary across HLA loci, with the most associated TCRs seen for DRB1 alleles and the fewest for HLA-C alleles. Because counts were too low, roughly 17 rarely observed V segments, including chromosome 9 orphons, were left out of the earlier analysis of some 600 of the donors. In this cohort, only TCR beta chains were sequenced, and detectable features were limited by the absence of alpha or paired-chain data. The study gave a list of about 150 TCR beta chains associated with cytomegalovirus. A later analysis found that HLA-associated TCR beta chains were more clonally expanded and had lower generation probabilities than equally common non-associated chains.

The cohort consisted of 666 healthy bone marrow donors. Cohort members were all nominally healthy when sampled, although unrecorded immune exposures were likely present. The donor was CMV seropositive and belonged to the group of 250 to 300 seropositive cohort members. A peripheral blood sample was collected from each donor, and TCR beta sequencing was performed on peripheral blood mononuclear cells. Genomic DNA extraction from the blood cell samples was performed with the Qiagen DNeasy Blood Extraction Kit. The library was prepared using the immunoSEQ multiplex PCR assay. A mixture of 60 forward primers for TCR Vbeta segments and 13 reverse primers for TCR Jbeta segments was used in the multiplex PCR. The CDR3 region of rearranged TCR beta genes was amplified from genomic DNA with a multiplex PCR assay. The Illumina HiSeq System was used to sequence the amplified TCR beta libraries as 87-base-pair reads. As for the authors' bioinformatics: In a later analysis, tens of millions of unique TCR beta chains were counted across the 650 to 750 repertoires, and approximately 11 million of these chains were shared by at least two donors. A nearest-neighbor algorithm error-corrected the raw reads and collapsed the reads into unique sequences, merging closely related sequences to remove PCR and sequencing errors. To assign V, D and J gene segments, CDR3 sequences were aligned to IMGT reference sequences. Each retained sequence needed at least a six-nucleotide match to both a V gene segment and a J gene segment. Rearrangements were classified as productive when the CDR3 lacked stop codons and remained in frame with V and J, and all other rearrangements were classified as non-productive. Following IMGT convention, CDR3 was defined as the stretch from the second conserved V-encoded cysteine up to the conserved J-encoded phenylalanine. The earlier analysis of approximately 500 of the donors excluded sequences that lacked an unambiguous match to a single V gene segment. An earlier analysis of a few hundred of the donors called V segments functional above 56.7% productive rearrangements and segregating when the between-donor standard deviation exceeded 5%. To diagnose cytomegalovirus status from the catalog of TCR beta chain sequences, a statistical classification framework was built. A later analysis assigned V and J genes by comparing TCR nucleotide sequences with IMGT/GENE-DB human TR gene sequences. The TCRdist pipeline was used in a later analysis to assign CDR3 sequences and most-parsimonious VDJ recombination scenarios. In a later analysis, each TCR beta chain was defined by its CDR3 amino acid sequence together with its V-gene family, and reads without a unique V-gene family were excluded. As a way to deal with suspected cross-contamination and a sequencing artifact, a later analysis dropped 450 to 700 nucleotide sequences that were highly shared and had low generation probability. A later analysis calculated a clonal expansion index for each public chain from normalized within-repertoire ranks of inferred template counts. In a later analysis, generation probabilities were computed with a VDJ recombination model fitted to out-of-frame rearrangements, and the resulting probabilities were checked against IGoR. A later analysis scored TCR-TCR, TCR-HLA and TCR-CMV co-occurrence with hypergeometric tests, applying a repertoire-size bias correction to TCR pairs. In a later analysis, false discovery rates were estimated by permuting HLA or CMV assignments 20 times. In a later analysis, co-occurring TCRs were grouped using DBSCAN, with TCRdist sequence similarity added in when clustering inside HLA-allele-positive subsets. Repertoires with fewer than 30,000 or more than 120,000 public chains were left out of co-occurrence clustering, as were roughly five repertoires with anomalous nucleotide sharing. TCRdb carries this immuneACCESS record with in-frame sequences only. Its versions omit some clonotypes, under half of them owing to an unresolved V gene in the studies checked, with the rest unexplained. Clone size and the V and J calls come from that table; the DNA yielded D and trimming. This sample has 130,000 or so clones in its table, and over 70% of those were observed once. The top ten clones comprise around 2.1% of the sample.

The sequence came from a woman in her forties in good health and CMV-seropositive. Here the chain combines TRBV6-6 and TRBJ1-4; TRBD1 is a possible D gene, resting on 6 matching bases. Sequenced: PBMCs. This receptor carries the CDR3 CASSYAARGASEKLFF. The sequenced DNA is TGTGCCAGCAGTTATGCAGCACGGGGGGCGAGTGAAAAACTGTTTTTT.